A selection of T cell receptor beta chains follows, all from one sample in a study of beta chain features in type 1 diabetes. Sequencing was performed with immunoSEQ multiplex PCR; in TCRdb, only in-frame clones are kept and a portion is missing. The repertoire has roughly 610,000 clones, around a sixth of them found once; the top ten carry approximately 0.087%. Sequenced: naive CD4+ T cells from blood. The receptors derive from a man aged 18 to 29 in good health. CDR3s include the opening cysteine and the closing phenylalanine or tryptophan. Fields, in order: J gene, clone size, V gene, D gene, CDR3 protein, CDR3 DNA. D genes are given only for firm matches. Clone size is not always given. Where it is, it says once, few, many or a class for expanded clones.

j_call: TRBJ1-4; clone_size: many; v_call: TRBV10-3; d_call: NA; cdr3_aa: CAISETEDNEKLFF; cdr3_nt: TGTGCCATCAGCGAGACAGAAGATAATGAAAAACTGTTTTTT
j_call: TRBJ2-7; clone_size: NA; v_call: TRBV27; d_call: TRBD2; cdr3_aa: CASSTRDYRREQYF; cdr3_nt: TGTGCCAGCAGTACCCGGGACTATCGCCGCGAGCAGTACTTC
j_call: TRBJ1-2; clone_size: few; v_call: TRBV9; d_call: NA; cdr3_aa: CASSAITGNYGYTF; cdr3_nt: TGTGCCAGCAGCGCCATCACGGGGAACTATGGCTACACCTTC
j_call: TRBJ1-2; clone_size: NA; v_call: TRBV28; d_call: TRBD1; cdr3_aa: CASRAAGTGGKGYGYTF; cdr3_nt: TGTGCCAGCAGAGCTGCCGGGACAGGGGGAAAGGGGTATGGCTACACCTTC
j_call: TRBJ2-3; clone_size: NA; v_call: TRBV18; d_call: NA; cdr3_aa: CASSRLSTDTQYF; cdr3_nt: TGTGCCAGCTCACGATTGAGCACAGATACGCAGTATTTT
j_call: TRBJ2-7; clone_size: few; v_call: TRBV10-3; d_call: TRBD1; cdr3_aa: CAISAGVDRRRSNEQYF; cdr3_nt: TGTGCCATCAGTGCTGGGGTGGACAGGAGACGATCAAACGAGCAGTACTTC
j_call: TRBJ2-5; clone_size: NA; v_call: TRBV6-6; d_call: TRBD1; cdr3_aa: CASSYSRQGSAQYF; cdr3_nt: TGTGCCAGCAGTTACTCGAGACAGGGAAGCGCCCAGTACTTC
j_call: TRBJ1-5; clone_size: few; v_call: TRBV5-1; d_call: TRBD1; cdr3_aa: CASSPGTGSNQPQHF; cdr3_nt: TGCGCCAGCAGCCCCGGGACAGGGAGCAATCAGCCCCAGCATTTT
j_call: TRBJ1-1; clone_size: NA; v_call: TRBV7-9; d_call: NA; cdr3_aa: CASSLEGRPSRAFF; cdr3_nt: TGTGCCAGCAGCTTAGAGGGACGGCCCAGCAGAGCTTTCTTT
j_call: TRBJ1-1; clone_size: few; v_call: TRBV4-2; d_call: NA; cdr3_aa: CASSQGRFNTEAFF; cdr3_nt: TGTGCCAGCAGCCAAGGGAGATTTAACACTGAAGCTTTCTTT
j_call: TRBJ2-7; clone_size: few; v_call: TRBV15; d_call: NA; cdr3_aa: CATSRGAQGYEQYF; cdr3_nt: TGTGCCACCAGCAGAGGGGCACAGGGCTACGAGCAGTACTTC
j_call: TRBJ2-7; clone_size: few; v_call: TRBV19; d_call: TRBD2; cdr3_aa: CASSIAVRDYYEQYF; cdr3_nt: TGTGCCAGTAGTATCGCGGTTAGGGACTACTACGAGCAGTACTTC
j_call: TRBJ2-1; clone_size: few; v_call: TRBV9; d_call: TRBD2; cdr3_aa: CASSVHSGTSMSNEQFF; cdr3_nt: TGTGCCAGCAGCGTCCACTCCGGGACTAGTATGAGCAATGAGCAGTTCTTC
j_call: TRBJ1-1; clone_size: NA; v_call: TRBV6-4; d_call: NA; cdr3_aa: CASSGTSNTEAFF; cdr3_nt: TGTGCCAGCAGCGGGACATCGAACACTGAAGCTTTCTTT
j_call: TRBJ1-1; clone_size: NA; v_call: TRBV7-9; d_call: NA; cdr3_aa: CASTRNTEAFF; cdr3_nt: TGTGCCAGCACCCGGAACACTGAAGCTTTCTTT
j_call: TRBJ1-2; clone_size: NA; v_call: TRBV5-1; d_call: NA; cdr3_aa: CASSLATVYGYTF; cdr3_nt: TGCGCCAGCAGCTTGGCGACGGTCTATGGCTACACCTTC
j_call: TRBJ1-2; clone_size: few; v_call: TRBV6-4; d_call: TRBD1; cdr3_aa: CASSPGTGGYGYTF; cdr3_nt: TGTGCCAGCAGTCCTGGGACAGGAGGCTATGGCTACACCTTC
j_call: TRBJ2-1; clone_size: NA; v_call: TRBV2; d_call: TRBD1; cdr3_aa: CASSNLGTVPRVQFF; cdr3_nt: TGTGCCAGCAGTAACCTCGGGACAGTGCCGCGCGTGCAGTTCTTC
j_call: TRBJ2-3; clone_size: NA; v_call: TRBV28; d_call: TRBD2; cdr3_aa: CAGGGASKDTQYF; cdr3_nt: TGCGCGGGGGGCGGGGCCAGCAAGGATACGCAGTATTTT
j_call: TRBJ2-5; clone_size: few; v_call: TRBV27; d_call: TRBD1; cdr3_aa: CASKGQGVVETQYF; cdr3_nt: TGTGCCAGCAAAGGACAGGGTGTTGTGGAGACCCAGTACTTC
j_call: TRBJ1-2; clone_size: NA; v_call: TRBV7-8; d_call: NA; cdr3_aa: CASSLNPRAIYGYTF; cdr3_nt: TGTGCCAGCAGCCTAAACCCCAGGGCTATCTATGGCTACACCTTC
j_call: TRBJ2-7; clone_size: NA; v_call: TRBV7-7; d_call: TRBD1; cdr3_aa: CASSLRSRDSLYEQYF; cdr3_nt: TGTGCTAGCAGCCTGCGGTCCCGGGACAGCCTTTACGAGCAGTACTTC
j_call: TRBJ2-1; clone_size: few; v_call: TRBV9; d_call: TRBD2; cdr3_aa: CASSARLAGGFNEQFF; cdr3_nt: TGTGCCAGCAGCGCTCGACTAGCGGGAGGATTCAATGAGCAGTTCTTC
j_call: TRBJ2-3; clone_size: few; v_call: TRBV7-9; d_call: TRBD1; cdr3_aa: CASSSGTVRPDTQYF; cdr3_nt: TGTGCCAGCAGCTCCGGGACAGTACGCCCAGATACGCAGTATTTT
j_call: TRBJ1-2; clone_size: few; v_call: TRBV20-1; d_call: NA; cdr3_aa: CSAVLYGYTF; cdr3_nt: TGCAGTGCTGTACTTTATGGCTACACCTTC
j_call: TRBJ2-3; clone_size: few; v_call: TRBV11-1; d_call: NA; cdr3_aa: CASKPGPAYTDTQYF; cdr3_nt: TGTGCCAGCAAACCCGGCCCGGCATACACAGATACGCAGTATTTT
j_call: TRBJ1-1; clone_size: few; v_call: TRBV5-1; d_call: TRBD1; cdr3_aa: CASSRGTGGAWAFF; cdr3_nt: TGCGCCAGCAGCCGAGGGACAGGGGGCGCGTGGGCTTTCTTT
j_call: TRBJ2-5; clone_size: few; v_call: TRBV7-2; d_call: TRBD2; cdr3_aa: CASSSGLAPETQYF; cdr3_nt: TGTGCCAGCAGCTCAGGACTAGCGCCAGAGACCCAGTACTTC
j_call: TRBJ2-4; clone_size: few; v_call: TRBV29-1; d_call: TRBD1; cdr3_aa: CSVAGGNKNIQYF; cdr3_nt: TGCAGCGTTGCAGGGGGCAATAAAAACATTCAGTACTTC
j_call: TRBJ1-4; clone_size: few; v_call: TRBV5-1; d_call: NA; cdr3_aa: CASSLAGEKLFF; cdr3_nt: TGCGCCAGCAGCTTGGCAGGGGAAAAACTGTTTTTT
j_call: TRBJ2-1; clone_size: NA; v_call: TRBV5-1; d_call: NA; cdr3_aa: CASSLAGSTLRSSYNEQFF; cdr3_nt: TGCGCCAGCAGCTTGGCCGGGTCTACCCTTCGGAGCTCCTACAATGAGCAGTTCTTC
j_call: TRBJ1-1; clone_size: NA; v_call: TRBV19; d_call: NA; cdr3_aa: CASRGMDRWENTEAFF; cdr3_nt: TGTGCCAGTAGGGGAATGGACAGATGGGAAAACACTGAAGCTTTCTTT
j_call: TRBJ2-3; clone_size: NA; v_call: TRBV5-6; d_call: NA; cdr3_aa: CASSAGLDGDTQYF; cdr3_nt: TGTGCCAGCAGCGCGGGACTGGACGGCGATACGCAGTATTTT
j_call: TRBJ2-3; clone_size: few; v_call: TRBV18; d_call: TRBD2; cdr3_aa: CASSPSGGAGDTQYF; cdr3_nt: TGTGCCAGCTCACCTTCCGGGGGGGCCGGAGATACGCAGTATTTT
j_call: TRBJ2-4; clone_size: NA; v_call: TRBV4-2; d_call: TRBD1; cdr3_aa: CASSQENPAGGLGKNIQYF; cdr3_nt: TGTGCCAGCAGCCAAGAGAATCCCGCAGGGGGCTTAGGCAAAAACATTCAGTACTTC
j_call: TRBJ2-5; clone_size: NA; v_call: TRBV5-1; d_call: TRBD2; cdr3_aa: CASSVSGGGETQYF; cdr3_nt: TGCGCCAGCAGCGTTAGCGGGGGTGGAGAGACCCAGTACTTC
j_call: TRBJ2-3; clone_size: NA; v_call: TRBV9; d_call: TRBD2; cdr3_aa: CASSAIAGGTDTQYF; cdr3_nt: TGTGCCAGCAGCGCCATAGCGGGTGGCACAGATACGCAGTATTTT
j_call: TRBJ1-2; clone_size: NA; v_call: TRBV4-3; d_call: NA; cdr3_aa: CASSRIGRGANYGYTF; cdr3_nt: TGCGCCAGCAGCCGGATCGGGAGGGGGGCTAACTATGGCTACACCTTC
j_call: TRBJ1-2; clone_size: few; v_call: TRBV5-4; d_call: TRBD1; cdr3_aa: CASSQGQGYGYTF; cdr3_nt: TGTGCCAGCAGCCAGGGACAGGGCTATGGCTACACCTTC
j_call: TRBJ2-7; clone_size: NA; v_call: TRBV2; d_call: NA; cdr3_aa: CASSEAQILEQYF; cdr3_nt: TGTGCCAGCAGTGAAGCGCAGATCTTAGAGCAGTACTTC
j_call: TRBJ2-1; clone_size: NA; v_call: TRBV5-1; d_call: TRBD2; cdr3_aa: CASSLTGTSGINEQFF; cdr3_nt: TGCGCCAGCAGCTTGACCGGGACTAGCGGGATTAATGAGCAGTTCTTC
j_call: TRBJ1-1; clone_size: NA; v_call: TRBV15; d_call: NA; cdr3_aa: CATSRDDRIYTEAFF; cdr3_nt: TGTGCCACCAGCAGAGATGACAGAATTTACACTGAAGCTTTCTTT
j_call: TRBJ2-7; clone_size: NA; v_call: TRBV13; d_call: TRBD1; cdr3_aa: CASSLGTGYPYEQYF; cdr3_nt: TGTGCCAGCAGCCTGGGGACAGGGTACCCCTACGAGCAGTACTTC
j_call: TRBJ2-7; clone_size: NA; v_call: TRBV5-1; d_call: NA; cdr3_aa: CASSRDGAYEQYF; cdr3_nt: TGCGCCAGCAGCCGCGACGGAGCCTACGAGCAGTACTTC
j_call: TRBJ2-1; clone_size: NA; v_call: TRBV9; d_call: TRBD2; cdr3_aa: CASSAWASGGNEQFF; cdr3_nt: TGTGCCAGCAGCGCTTGGGCTAGCGGGGGGAATGAGCAGTTCTTC
j_call: TRBJ2-6; clone_size: NA; v_call: TRBV4-1; d_call: NA; cdr3_aa: CASSQEGRGSFGANVLTF; cdr3_nt: TGCGCCAGCAGCCAAGAAGGTAGGGGGAGCTTTGGGGCCAACGTCCTGACTTTC
j_call: TRBJ1-5; clone_size: few; v_call: TRBV4-2; d_call: NA; cdr3_aa: CASSQEGEDQPQHF; cdr3_nt: TGTGCCAGCAGCCAAGAAGGCGAAGATCAGCCCCAGCATTTT
j_call: TRBJ2-4; clone_size: few; v_call: TRBV18; d_call: TRBD1; cdr3_aa: CASSGQGLQLAKNIQYF; cdr3_nt: TGTGCCAGCTCGGGACAGGGTCTCCAACTAGCCAAAAACATTCAGTACTTC
j_call: TRBJ2-3; clone_size: few; v_call: TRBV7-3; d_call: NA; cdr3_aa: CASSLTGPSTDTQYF; cdr3_nt: TGTGCCAGCAGCTTAACAGGGCCCTCCACAGATACGCAGTATTTT
j_call: TRBJ1-2; clone_size: NA; v_call: TRBV29-1; d_call: TRBD1; cdr3_aa: CSVVGGANYGYTF; cdr3_nt: TGCAGCGTTGTAGGGGGCGCGAACTATGGCTACACCTTC
j_call: TRBJ1-2; clone_size: NA; v_call: TRBV10-3; d_call: NA; cdr3_aa: CAISESPGNYGYTF; cdr3_nt: TGTGCCATCAGTGAGTCCCCAGGGAACTATGGCTACACCTTC
j_call: TRBJ2-1; clone_size: few; v_call: TRBV7-2; d_call: TRBD2; cdr3_aa: CASSSSSGSYNEQFF; cdr3_nt: TGTGCCAGCAGCTCTTCTAGCGGGAGTTACAATGAGCAGTTCTTC
j_call: TRBJ2-1; clone_size: NA; v_call: TRBV7-3; d_call: TRBD1; cdr3_aa: CASSSGTGPYNEQFF; cdr3_nt: TGTGCCAGCAGCTCTGGGACAGGGCCTTACAATGAGCAGTTCTTC
j_call: TRBJ2-1; clone_size: few; v_call: TRBV28; d_call: NA; cdr3_aa: CASSLADSYNEQFF; cdr3_nt: TGTGCCAGCAGTTTGGCGGATTCCTACAATGAGCAGTTCTTC
j_call: TRBJ2-6; clone_size: few; v_call: TRBV18; d_call: NA; cdr3_aa: CASSLARDAAFPGANVLTF; cdr3_nt: TGTGCCAGCTCACTGGCGAGGGACGCCGCTTTCCCTGGGGCCAACGTCCTGACTTTC